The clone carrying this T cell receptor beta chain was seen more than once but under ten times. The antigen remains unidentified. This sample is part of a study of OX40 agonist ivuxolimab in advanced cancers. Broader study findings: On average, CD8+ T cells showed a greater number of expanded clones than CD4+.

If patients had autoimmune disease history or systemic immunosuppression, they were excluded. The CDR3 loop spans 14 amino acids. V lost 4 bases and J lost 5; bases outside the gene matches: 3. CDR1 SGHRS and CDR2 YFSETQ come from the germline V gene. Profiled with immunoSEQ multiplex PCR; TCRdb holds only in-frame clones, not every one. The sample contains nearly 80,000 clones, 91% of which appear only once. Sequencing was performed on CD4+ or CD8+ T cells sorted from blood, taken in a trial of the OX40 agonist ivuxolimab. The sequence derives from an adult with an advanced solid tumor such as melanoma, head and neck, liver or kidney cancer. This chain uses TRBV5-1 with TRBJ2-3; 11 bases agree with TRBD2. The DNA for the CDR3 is TGCGCCAGCAGCGGCGGGACTAGCGGAGATACGCAGTATTTT. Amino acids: CASSGGTSGDTQYF.